A single sample gave rise to the 20 T cell receptor beta chains below, sequenced in a study of T cells in Graves' hyperthyroidism and ophthalmopathy. The source material, RNA transcripts, was used to amplify TCR beta CDR3 regions. In the first-round RT-PCR of the TCR CDR3, the HTBI primer set was used. One entry per CDR3 protein results from TCRdb running MiXCR on the multiplex PCR reads. The repertoire holds over 650,000 distinct CDR3 sequences, with 45% as singletons. Sequencing was performed on peripheral blood or thyroid tissue (not recorded which). All receptors come from an adult man with Graves' disease, either hyperthyroidism or ophthalmopathy (not recorded which).

This clonotype appeared many times. The V and J genes are TRBV2 and TRBJ1-5, with TRBD1 identical over 8 bases. The CDR3 is made up of 12 amino acids. CDR1 is SNHLY and CDR2 is FYNNEI in the germline V gene. V shed 7 bases, J shed 4 bases, and the junction held 0 bases outside the gene matches. CDR3 sequence: CASNRGNQPQHF. CDR3 in DNA: TGTGCCAGCAACAGGGGGAATCAGCCCCAGCATTTT. Combining the CDR3 with reference TRBV2 and TRBJ1-5 gives the whole variable domain EPEVTQTPSHQVTQMGQEVILRCVPISNHLYFYWYRQILGQKVEFLVSFYNNEISEKSEIFDDQFSVERPDGSNFTLKIRSTKLEDSAMYFCASNRGNQPQHFGDGTRLSIL.

Comment on this clonotype: The conserved phenylalanine or tryptophan is not found at the CDR3 terminus, so this likely reflects a read error. V gene TRBV20-1 combines with J gene TRBJ2-7, with TRBD2 as a possible D gene (5 bases). The CDR3 loop spans 12 amino acids. V dropped 7 bases and J dropped 4 bases, with 14 bases sitting between them. Germline CDR1 is DFQATT and CDR2 is SNEGSKA (reference sequence). CDR3: CSGADGDYEQYL. CDR3 nucleotides: TGCAGTGGGGCGGACGGGGATTACGAGCAGTACCTC.

This clonotype was seen just once. This chain links TRBV29-1 with TRBJ1-5, with 7 positions matching TRBD1. V gave up 8 bases and J gave up 6 bases; unmatched junction bases: 7. CDR3 length equals 12 residues. Germline V gene lookup returns CDR1 SQVTM and CDR2 ANQGSEA. The CDR3 DNA follows: TGCAGCACCAAGACAGGGAGTCAGCCCCAGCATTTT. The encoded protein is CSTKTGSQPQHF.

As concerns this clonotype: This may come from a read error, since a much larger clone is one base off. This sequence joins TRBV2 and TRBJ2-5; D is undetermined. There are 12 residues in the CDR3. The V gene lost 7 bases and the J gene lost 9 bases, with 15 bases spanning the gap. Germline V gives CDR1 SNHLY, CDR2 FYNNEI. The DNA of the CDR3 is TGTGCCAGCATATCGGGTGGTGAGGCCCAGTACTTC. As protein: CASISGGEAQYF. Full variable domain (outside the CDR3, taken from reference TRBV2 and TRBJ2-5): EPEVTQTPSHQVTQMGQEVILRCVPISNHLYFYWYRQILGQKVEFLVSFYNNEISEKSEIFDDQFSVERPDGSNFTLKIRSTKLEDSAMYFCASISGGEAQYFGPGTRLLVL.

V is TRBV24-1 and J is TRBJ1-5, with 9 bases aligning to TRBD1. CDR3 length: 15 amino acids. Germline assignment: CDR1 KGHDR and CDR2 SFDVKD. The V gene end was trimmed by 4 bases and the J gene end by 7 bases; junction bases not matched to a gene: 7. The CDR3 spells CATSDSGTGRQPQHF. The CDR3 bases are TGTGCCACCAGTGACTCCGGGACAGGGAGGCAGCCCCAGCATTTT.

V usage is TRBV5-1 and J usage is TRBJ2-2; D is unclear. Between the trimmed V and J ends, which lost 0 bases and 0 bases, there was a span of 3 bases. Germline lookup yields CDR1 SGHRS and CDR2 YFSETQ. The CDR3 contains 14 residues. The CDR3 region is CASSLEPNTGELFF. The CDR3 DNA is TGCGCCAGCAGCTTGGAACCGAACACCGGGGAGCTGTTTTTT.

V is TRBV29-1 and J is TRBJ1-1; D is unresolved. The CDR3 has 12 amino acids. Trimming stripped 8 bases from V and 1 base from J, with 11 bases between. Germline V gives CDR1 SQVTM, CDR2 ANQGSEA. This CDR3 is CSLLGRNTEAFF. The CDR3, as DNA: TGCAGCTTGTTAGGGAGGAACACTGAAGCTTTCTTT.

The rearrangement uses TRBV15 and TRBJ1-4, with no clear D. This CDR3 is 16 amino acids long. Trimming removed 3 bases from V and 5 bases from J, with 16 bases in between. Germline V gene sequence: CDR1 LNHNV, CDR2 YYDKDF (reference sequence). CDR3 sequence: CATSSPDRGPNEKLFF. CDR3 bases: TGTGCCACCAGCAGCCCGGACCGAGGACCCAATGAAAAACTGTTTTTT. The whole variable domain, remainder taken from reference TRBV15 and TRBJ1-4, is DAMVIQNPRYQVTQFGKPVTLSCSQTLNHNVMYWYQQKSSQAPKLLFHYYDKDFNNEADTPDNFQSRRPNTSFCFLDIRSPGLGDTAMYLCATSSPDRGPNEKLFFGSGTQLSVL.

The chain recombines TRBV20-1 with TRBJ2-7, with D possibly TRBD2 on 5 matching bases. The CDR3 has 13 amino acids. Trimming left V 7 bases short and J 3 bases short, with 16 bases between. Germline-derived CDR1 and CDR2 are DFQATT and SNEGSKA (reference sequence). CDR3: CSVSGVEGYEQYF. DNA for the CDR3: TGCAGTGTGAGCGGAGTTGAGGGCTACGAGCAGTACTTC.

The chain combines TRBV6-5 with TRBJ1-2; D is undetermined. Trimming took off 0 bases at V and 0 bases at J, with 5 bases between the two ends. The CDR3 runs 14 residues. The germline CDR1 and CDR2 sequences are MNHEY and SVGAGI. CDR3 sequence reads: CASSYSSANYGYTF. DNA of the CDR3: TGTGCCAGCAGTTACTCCTCCGCTAACTATGGCTACACCTTC.

This clonotype was counted between two and nine times. The chain couples TRBV5-1 to TRBJ2-7; 8 nucleotides line up with TRBD1. This CDR3 comprises 17 residues. Germline CDR1 is SGHRS and CDR2 is YFSETQ. V shed 0 bases, J shed 2 bases, and the junction held 10 bases outside the gene matches. The CDR3 DNA is TGCGCCAGCAGCTTGGGCCCCTCGACAGGGGTGGCCTACGAGCAGTACTTC. Amino acids: CASSLGPSTGVAYEQYF.

There are a few counts of this clonotype. The chain employs TRBV7-9 and TRBJ1-1; no definite D call. The germline CDR1 and CDR2 sequences are SEHNR and FQNEAQ (reference sequence). The CDR3 sequence is 12 residues long. V was clipped by 3 bases and J by 14 bases, with 16 bases between them. The CDR3 coding sequence is TGTGCCAGCAGCTTCCCCAACATAGCCCCCTTCTTT. As protein: CASSFPNIAPFF.

A few counts support this clonotype. The CDR3 sequence is CASSETNALRDILPSSNQPQHF. CDR3 DNA: TGCGCCAGCAGTGAGACAAACGCCCTCCGGGACATCCTGCCTTCTAGCAATCAGCCCCAGCATTTT. The chain combines TRBV10-1 with TRBJ1-5, with D perhaps TRBD1 (6 bases). Germline assignment: CDR1 WNHNN and CDR2 SYGVQD (reference sequence). The CDR3 covers 22 residues. Trimming pared 2 bases from V and 0 bases from J, leaving 29 bases between.

The chain couples TRBV12-3 or TRBV12-4 to TRBJ1-1, with 11 nucleotides matching TRBD1. The CDR3 is 13 residues long. Trimming removed 3 bases from V and 10 bases from J; junction bases left unmatched: 4. For the CDR3, the DNA is TGTGCCAGCAGTTTTGGCGGGACAGGGGGAGCTTTCTTT. Protein: CASSFGGTGGAFF.

The sample holds a few counts of this clonotype. The chain couples TRBV9 to TRBJ2-5; D perhaps matches TRBD2 (5 bases). CDR3 size: 14 residues. The germline CDR1 and CDR2 sequences are SGDLS and YYNGEE. V shed 0 bases and J shed 0 bases, with 6 bases lying between them. CDR3 in DNA: TGTGCCAGCAGCGTAGCAGCGGACCAAGAGACCCAGTACTTC. Amino acids: CASSVAADQETQYF.

This chain joins TRBV4-1 and TRBJ1-1, with D possibly being TRBD1 (5 bases). This CDR3 region has 14 residues. Trimming took off 7 bases at V and 3 bases at J, with 15 bases between the two ends. CDR1 and CDR2 (germline): MGHRA, YSYEKL. CDR3 sequence: CASTTQVRDTEAFF. As DNA, the CDR3 is TGCGCCAGCACCACACAGGTGAGGGACACTGAAGCTTTCTTT.

This clonotype was counted between two and nine times. The J gene is TRBJ1-2, the V gene TRBV5-1; no clear D gene. CDR3 length: 14 residues. Per the germline V gene, CDR1 is SGHRS and CDR2 is YFSETQ. Between the trimmed V and J ends, which lost 0 bases and 6 bases, there was a span of 12 bases. This CDR3 is CASSLAQPRDGYTF. In nucleotides, the CDR3 is TGCGCCAGCAGCTTGGCCCAGCCGCGGGATGGCTACACCTTC.

A few counts support this clonotype. The chain joins TRBV7-9 to TRBJ2-7; D may be TRBD1 (6 bases). Trimming shortened V by 5 bases and J by 5 bases, and 19 bases separated the two germline ends. The CDR3 covers 15 residues. CDR1 and CDR2 from the germline V gene are SEHNR and FQNEAQ (reference sequence). The CDR3 DNA follows: TGTGCCAGCAGCCGAATGCTGACAGGAGGAAACGAGCAGTACTTC. It encodes CASSRMLTGGNEQYF.

This chain uses TRBV7-6 with TRBJ1-1; TRBD1 matches at 7 bases. Germline V gene sequence: CDR1 SGHVS, CDR2 FNYEAQ. The length of the CDR3 is 13 residues. The CDR3 is CAAGQTLNTEAFF. In DNA form, the CDR3 reads TGTGCAGCGGGACAGACACTGAACACTGAAGCTTTCTTT.

This chain links TRBV6-5 with TRBJ1-2; D is ambiguous. V was clipped by 5 bases and J by 7 bases, with 14 bases between them. CDR3 length equals 13 residues. The germline gives CDR1 MNHEY, CDR2 SVGAGI. This CDR3 is CASSESDLLGYTF. In DNA, the CDR3 is TGTGCCAGCAGTGAAAGTGACTTGCTTGGCTACACCTTC.